The next 30 T cell receptor beta chains were all read from a single sample in a study of T cell repertoires in cytomegalovirus infection. TCRdb redid the calling of the reads with MiXCR, one entry per CDR3 protein. The sample yields about 890,000 distinct CDR3 sequences, approximately 32% seen once. These receptors lack a known antigen. Sequenced here: cultured CD8+ T cells from PBMCs, sampled from culture after CMV antigen stimulation. Every receptor here comes from a human donor in good health (CMV status not recorded). Some clones in this sample may be carry-over from other donors' samples.

This clonotype was observed a few times. V usage is TRBV27 and J usage is TRBJ2-2, with D perhaps TRBD1 (5 bases). CDR3 size: 14 residues. V gave up 1 base and J gave up 5 bases, with 8 bases separating them. Germline CDR1 reads MNHEY; CDR2 reads SMNVEV (reference sequence). In nucleotides, the CDR3 is TGTGCCAGCAGTTTATTTCAGGGTACCGGGGAGCTGTTTTTT. Its translation is CASSLFQGTGELFF.

With regard to this clonotype: A much larger clone lies one base from this, so it may be a read error. This chain links TRBV6-1 with TRBJ1-3; no definite D call. The germline gives CDR1 MNHNS, CDR2 SASEGT. Trimming took off 6 bases at V and 4 bases at J, with 7 bases between the two ends. The CDR3 runs 12 residues. The CDR3, as DNA: TGTGCCAGCAGCGGAGAGGGAAACACCATATATTTT. Translating it yields CASSGEGNTIYF.

This clonotype was found a few times. This rearrangement joins TRBV7-9 to TRBJ1-1; D not certain. This CDR3 spans 14 amino acids. Germline CDR1 is SEHNR and CDR2 is FQNEAQ (reference sequence). V was trimmed by 3 bases and J by 2 bases, leaving 10 bases between them. The CDR3 spells CASSFFSSNTEAFF. DNA for the CDR3: TGTGCCAGCAGCTTTTTCTCCTCAAACACTGAAGCTTTCTTT.

This clonotype was seen ten or more times. The chain has TRBV27 and TRBJ1-5, with D unresolved. This CDR3 is built from 16 residues. The germline gives CDR1 MNHEY, CDR2 SMNVEV (reference sequence). V lost 4 bases to trimming and J lost 0 bases, with 13 bases between them. The CDR3 region is CASSSFWSHSNQPQHF. The CDR3 DNA is TGTGCCAGCAGTTCCTTTTGGTCCCATAGCAATCAGCCCCAGCATTTT.

This clonotype was picked up many times. The J gene is TRBJ1-1, the V gene TRBV6-1, with TRBD1 matching 10 bases. The length of the CDR3 is 16 residues. Trimming at V came to 6 bases and at J to 6 bases, leaving 13 bases not matched to a gene. The germline V gene encodes CDR1 MNHNS and CDR2 SASEGT. The CDR3 is CASRPRQGAGRAEAFF. In DNA form, the CDR3 reads TGTGCCAGCAGGCCGAGACAGGGGGCCGGGCGCGCTGAAGCTTTCTTT.

The genes are TRBV27 and TRBJ2-5, with 12 positions matching TRBD2. The junction had 2 bases not matched to a gene; V was cut back by 1 base and J by 2 bases. The CDR3 contains 16 residues. CDR1 is MNHEY, CDR2 SMNVEV, per germline (reference sequence). The CDR3 sequence is CASSLLTSGGQETQYF. CDR3 sequence (DNA): TGTGCCAGCAGTTTATTAACTAGCGGGGGGCAAGAGACCCAGTACTTC.

The rearrangement uses TRBV6-6 and TRBJ2-2; a weak D match, TRBD1 (6 bases). The CDR3 runs to 14 residues. Trimming took off 1 base at V and 7 bases at J, with 10 bases between the two ends. The germline gives CDR1 MNHNY, CDR2 SVGAGI (reference sequence). CDR3 in amino acids: CASSYLQTGGELFF. CDR3 DNA sequence: TGTGCCAGCAGTTACTTACAGACAGGCGGGGAGCTGTTTTTT.

This chain uses TRBV19 with TRBJ2-1; 10 bases agree with TRBD1. V shed 4 bases and J 3 bases; nucleotides not matched to a gene: 6. Germline assignment: CDR1 LNHDA and CDR2 SQIVND (reference sequence). The CDR3 has 16 residues. The CDR3 region is CASSTGTGVFYNEQFF. DNA of the CDR3: TGTGCCAGTAGTACCGGGACAGGGGTTTTCTACAATGAGCAGTTCTTC.

The chain recombines TRBV12-3 or TRBV12-4 with TRBJ1-1, with D possibly TRBD1 on 5 matching bases. Deletions cut 2 bases from V and 3 bases from J, with 7 bases between. This CDR3 is 13 amino acids long. CDR3 sequence: CASSLYRHTEAFF. CDR3 nucleotides: TGTGCCAGCAGTTTATACAGGCACACTGAAGCTTTCTTT.

This clonotype came up many times. This chain connects TRBV7-9 to TRBJ1-2; D is uncertain. The CDR3 is made up of 11 amino acids. The germline V gene encodes CDR1 SEHNR and CDR2 FQNEAQ (reference sequence). Trimming stripped 4 bases from V and 5 bases from J, with 5 bases between. The CDR3 here is CASSSHYGYTF. CDR3 nucleotides: TGTGCCAGCAGCTCTCATTATGGCTACACCTTC. Full variable domain (remainder filled in from reference TRBV7-9 and TRBJ1-2): DTGVSQNPRHKITKRGQNVTFRCDPISEHNRLYWYRQTLGQGPEFLTYFQNEAQLEKSRLLSDRFSAERPKGSFSTLEIQRTEQGDSAMYLCASSSHYGYTFGSGTRLTVV.

The chain combines TRBV6-6 with TRBJ2-1; D remains ambiguous. The CDR3 sequence is 14 residues long. The V end lost 5 bases, the J end lost 8 bases, and 16 bases lay between the germline ends. CDR1 and CDR2 (germline): MNHNY, SVGAGI (reference sequence). The CDR3 DNA reads as TGTGCCAGCAGTCCCCGATTCGGACGGGATGAGCAGTTCTTC. Amino acids: CASSPRFGRDEQFF.

The V and J genes are TRBV7-6 and TRBJ2-3, with TRBD2 matching over 12 bases. Germline assignment: CDR1 SGHVS and CDR2 FNYEAQ. CDR3 length equals 17 residues. J was trimmed by 6 bases and V by 3 bases; bases with no gene match: 10. As DNA, the CDR3 is TGTGCCAGCAGCTTGCTGGCTAGCGGGGGGGCAGTGGATACGCAGTATTTT. Translating gives CASSLLASGGAVDTQYF.

This rearrangement joins TRBV24-1 to TRBJ2-1; TRBD1 matches at 9 bases. There are 17 residues in the CDR3. The V segment lost 3 bases and the J segment 2 bases; nucleotides outside the gene matches: 7. In germline, CDR1 is KGHDR, CDR2 SFDVKD. The CDR3 sequence is CATSDTFDRGTYNEQFF. The CDR3 nucleotides read TGTGCCACCAGTGATACTTTCGACAGGGGGACCTACAATGAGCAGTTCTTC.

The V gene is TRBV6-5, the J gene TRBJ1-4; D is possibly TRBD1 (5 bases). Germline CDR1 is MNHEY and CDR2 is SVGAGI. The length of the CDR3 is 13 residues. V gave up 4 bases and J gave up 10 bases, with 13 bases separating them. The CDR3 sequence: CASSSGGGAKLFF. The CDR3 bases are TGTGCCAGCAGTTCGGGGGGGGGTGCAAAACTGTTTTTT.

This clonotype occurred a few times. V is TRBV7-3 and J is TRBJ1-1; weak D call: TRBD1 (6 bases). The CDR3 runs 15 residues. The V and J ends lost 2 bases and 4 bases respectively, with 14 bases between them. The germline gives CDR1 SGHTA, CDR2 FQGTGA. Written as DNA, the CDR3 is TGTGCCAGCAGCTTACTAGGGGGTGCCGCCACTGAAGCTTTCTTT. Translated: CASSLLGGAATEAFF.

Only a few counts were recorded for this clonotype. The J gene is TRBJ2-2, the V gene TRBV7-9, with unresolved D. CDR3 length equals 14 residues. Looked up from germline, CDR1 is SEHNR and CDR2 is FQNEAQ (reference sequence). V was shortened by 4 bases and J by 1 base, with 7 bases between the two germline ends. CDR3 nucleotide sequence: TGTGCCAGCAGCTACGAAATGAACACCGGGGAGCTGTTTTTT. Protein sequence: CASSYEMNTGELFF.

This chain connects TRBV5-6 to TRBJ1-1; no definite D call. The CDR3 totals 17 residues. CDR1 and CDR2 (germline): SGHDT, YYEEEE. V lost 0 bases, J lost 0 bases, and 15 bases lay in between. The CDR3 DNA sequence: TGTGCCAGCAGCTTGGGCGCGGGGTCCCCCCTGAACACTGAAGCTTTCTTT. Translation: CASSLGAGSPLNTEAFF.

The chain employs TRBV11-1 and TRBJ2-3; 15 nucleotides line up with TRBD2. The CDR3 is 17 amino acids. From germline, CDR1 is SGHAT and CDR2 FQDESV (reference sequence). Trimming cost V 5 bases and J 5 bases; bases outside gene matches: 8. As DNA, the CDR3 is TGTGCCAGCAGCCTTGGACTAGCGGGGGGGCTGGGAGATACGCAGTATTTT. Translating gives CASSLGLAGGLGDTQYF.

The chain carries TRBV2 and TRBJ2-6, with 8 bases that match TRBD2. Germline CDR1 is SNHLY and CDR2 is FYNNEI. The CDR3 extends over 16 amino acids. The junction had 6 bases not matched to a gene; V was cut back by 8 bases and J by 0 bases. The CDR3 DNA reads TGTGCCAGCCCCCGGACTAGCCACTCTGGGGCCAACGTCCTGACTTTC. Its translation: CASPRTSHSGANVLTF.

J is TRBJ2-2 and V is TRBV4-3; possible D gene TRBD1, 5 bases. Germline CDR1 LGHNA, CDR2 YSLEER. V lost 4 bases and J 0 bases, leaving 9 bases between the germline ends. CDR3 size: 15 residues. DNA for the CDR3: TGCGCCAGCAGCCGGTCGACAGCGAACACCGGGGAGCTGTTTTTT. This translates into CASSRSTANTGELFF.

This clonotype was recorded at least ten times. This chain links TRBV18 with TRBJ1-6; 8 positions agree with TRBD1. The CDR3 spans 15 residues. Trimming cost V 0 bases and J 10 bases; bases outside gene matches: 5. Germline values: CDR1 KGHSH, CDR2 LQKENI. CDR3 sequence: CASSPPTGGRSPLHF. The CDR3 DNA reads as TGTGCCAGCTCACCACCCACAGGGGGTAGATCACCCCTCCACTTT.

This clonotype was observed a few times. The V gene is TRBV19, the J gene TRBJ2-3; 7 bases align to TRBD1. Trimming removed 5 bases from V and 2 bases from J; junction bases left unmatched: 10. Germline V CDR1 and CDR2: LNHDA, SQIVND (reference sequence). This CDR3 contains 16 residues. CDR3 in amino acids: CASSARTGRSTDTQYF. The CDR3 nucleotides are TGTGCCAGTAGTGCACGGACAGGTCGATCCACAGATACGCAGTATTTT. Full variable domain (rest looked up from reference TRBV19 and TRBJ2-3): DGGITQSPKYLFRKEGQNVTLSCEQNLNHDAMYWYRQDPGQGLRLIYYSQIVNDFQKGDIAEGYSVSREKKESFPLTVTSAQKNPTAFYLCASSARTGRSTDTQYFGPGTRLTVL.

The rearrangement links TRBV7-9 to TRBJ1-1; D is possibly TRBD1 (6 bases). Germline assignment: CDR1 SEHNR and CDR2 FQNEAQ (reference sequence). The CDR3 sequence is 17 residues long. The ends were cut back, 3 bases at V and 0 bases at J, with 17 bases in the middle. The CDR3 loop is CASSFRDNSLMNTEAFF. CDR3 in DNA: TGTGCCAGCAGCTTCCGGGACAACAGTCTTATGAACACTGAAGCTTTCTTT.

V and J are TRBV2 and TRBJ2-3, with D perhaps TRBD1 (7 bases). The ends were cut back, 5 bases at V and 3 bases at J, with 15 bases in the middle. Germline V CDR1 and CDR2: SNHLY, FYNNEI. The CDR3 length is 15 residues. The CDR3 protein is CASSSEGAETDTQYF. CDR3 DNA: TGTGCCAGCAGTTCGGAGGGGGCAGAAACAGATACGCAGTATTTT.

The CDR3 nucleotides read TGTGCCAGCAGCTTAGAACTAGCAGGCGAGCAGTACGTC. This codes for CASSLELAGEQYV. V usage is TRBV7-2 and J usage is TRBJ2-7; perhaps TRBD2 as D (6 bases). The CDR3 runs to 13 residues. Trimming removed 1 base at V and 6 bases at J, with 10 bases between. Germline assignment: CDR1 SGHTA and CDR2 FQGNSA.

This clonotype was counted a few times. The gene calls are TRBV2 and TRBJ2-3, with 7 bases lining up with TRBD2. The CDR3 contains 14 residues. CDR1 is SNHLY, CDR2 FYNNEI, per germline. The trim removed 7 bases at V and 6 bases at J, leaving 10 bases unmatched. CDR3 coding DNA: TGTGCCAGCAACCGAGCGGGGTTGGCGGATACGCAGTATTTT. Its translation is CASNRAGLADTQYF.

A remark on this clonotype: One junction end disagrees with the germline gene, perhaps due to a read error. The chain combines TRBV27 with TRBJ1-2; D is perhaps TRBD1 (5 bases). Germline CDR1 and CDR2: MNHEY and SMNVEV (reference sequence). The CDR3 is 18 residues long. CDR3 in amino acids: CVSAIWEGNGILPYGYTF. CDR3 DNA: TGTGTCAGCGCCATTTGGGAGGGGAACGGTATCCTTCCCTATGGCTACACCTTC.

The chain has TRBV12-3 or TRBV12-4 and TRBJ2-5; D perhaps matches TRBD2 (6 bases). The CDR3 totals 15 residues. With 2 bases removed from V and 2 bases from J, the gap between germline ends came to 12 bases. The CDR3 here is CASSLSEGWQETQYF. CDR3 in DNA: TGTGCCAGCAGTTTATCGGAGGGGTGGCAAGAGACCCAGTACTTC.

This clonotype was detected a few times. The V and J genes are TRBV6-5 and TRBJ1-5; D is uncertain. The germline V gene encodes CDR1 MNHEY and CDR2 SVGAGI. This CDR3 has 17 residues. Trimming pared 4 bases from V and 0 bases from J, leaving 16 bases between. The CDR3 sequence is CASSSDRDTNSNQPQHF. For the CDR3, the DNA is TGTGCCAGCAGTTCCGACCGGGATACCAATAGCAATCAGCCCCAGCATTTT.

The table lists this clonotype with a count of one. The CDR3 is CASSLGRSTEQYV. The CDR3 DNA is TGTGCCAGCAGCTTGGGTCGGTCTACCGAGCAGTACGTC. The chain couples TRBV7-8 to TRBJ2-7; D not certain. Germline V CDR1 and CDR2: SGHVS, FQNEAQ. The CDR3 runs to 13 residues. V was shortened by 3 bases and J by 6 bases, with 12 bases between the two germline ends.